Sequencing of this T cell receptor beta chain was carried out in a study of blood T cell repertoires in COVID-19. Study-wide context: Samples taken during acute and convalescent COVID-19 were collected in the United States, Italy and Spain. Nucleic acid was either cDNA or gDNA, and it came from T cells, B-cell-depleted T cells, or PBMCs.

There are 13 residues in the CDR3. The V gene lost 3 bases and the J gene lost 4 bases, with 7 bases spanning the gap. The sample holds one count of this clone. Original methodology: Amplification with reference gene primers provided the estimates of nucleated cell counts. Clones were read by immunoSEQ multiplex PCR, and TCRdb kept only the in-frame ones, dropping some. The V and J calls and clone size are taken from that table; D and trimming were inferred from the DNA. The sample includes 300,000 to 450,000 clones, around 84% of them seen just once. The chain is built from TRBV12-3 or TRBV12-4 and TRBJ2-1; D remains unclear. This clonotype originated in a woman aged 18 to 35 with acute or convalescent COVID-19. The sequenced sample consisted of peripheral blood. CDR3 protein: CASSFGEYNEQFF. CDR3 coding DNA: TGTGCCAGCAGTTTTGGAGAATACAATGAGCAGTTCTTC.